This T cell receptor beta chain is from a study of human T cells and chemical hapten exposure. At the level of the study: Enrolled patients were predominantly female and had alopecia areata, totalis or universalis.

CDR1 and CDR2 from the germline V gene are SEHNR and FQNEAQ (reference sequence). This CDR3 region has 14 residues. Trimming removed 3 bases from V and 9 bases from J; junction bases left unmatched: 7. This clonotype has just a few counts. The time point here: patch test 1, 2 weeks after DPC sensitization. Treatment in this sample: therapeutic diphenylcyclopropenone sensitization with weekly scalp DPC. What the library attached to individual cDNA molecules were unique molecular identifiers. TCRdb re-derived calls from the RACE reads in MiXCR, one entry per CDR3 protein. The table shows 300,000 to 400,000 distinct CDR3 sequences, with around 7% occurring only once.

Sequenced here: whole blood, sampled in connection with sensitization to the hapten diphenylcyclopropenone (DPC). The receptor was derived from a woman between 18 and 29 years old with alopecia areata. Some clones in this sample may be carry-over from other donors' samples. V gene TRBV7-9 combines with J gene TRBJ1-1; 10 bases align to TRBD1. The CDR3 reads CASSLEDRGVKAFF. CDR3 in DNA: TGTGCCAGCAGCTTGGAGGACAGGGGGGTAAAAGCTTTCTTT.